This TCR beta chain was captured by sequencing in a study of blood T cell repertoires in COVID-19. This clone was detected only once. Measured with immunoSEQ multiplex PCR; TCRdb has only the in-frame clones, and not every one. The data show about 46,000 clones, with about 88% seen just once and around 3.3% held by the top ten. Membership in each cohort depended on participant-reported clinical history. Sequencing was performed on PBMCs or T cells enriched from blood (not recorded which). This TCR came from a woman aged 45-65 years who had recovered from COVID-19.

DNA of the CDR3: TGTGCCAGCAGTCCCGGGACAGCGGAGACCCAGTACTTC. It is translated as CASSPGTAETQYF. The chain links TRBV28 to TRBJ2-5; the match to TRBD1 covers 7 bases. The CDR3 totals 13 residues. V lost 5 bases, J lost 5 bases, and 5 bases stayed unmatched. Germline CDR1 MDHEN, CDR2 SYDVKM.